The 25 T cell receptor beta chains in this list originate from one sample, sequenced in a study of PD-1 blockade in classical Hodgkin lymphoma. Each and every patient relapsed after autologous stem cell transplantation, and patients got differing brentuximab vedotin exposure. TCRdb's copy holds only in-frame clones and misses some; the assay was immunoSEQ multiplex PCR. The sample includes over 15,000 clones, roughly 82% of them seen just once. Sequenced here: peripheral blood mononuclear cells (PBMCs), sampled before the second cycle of nivolumab. The receptors derive from a human donor with classical Hodgkin lymphoma.

V and J are TRBV4-1 and TRBJ1-4, with TRBD1 as a possible D gene (6 bases). From germline, CDR1 is MGHRA and CDR2 YSYEKL. The CDR3 runs to 14 residues. Trimming pared 8 bases from V and 4 bases from J, leaving 14 bases between. The CDR3 loop reads CASGTDSINEKLFF. In DNA, the CDR3 is TGCGCCAGCGGCACGGACAGCATTAATGAAAAACTGTTTTTT.

This clone was seen once. The chain links TRBV9 to TRBJ2-7, with 7 bases matching TRBD1. V was clipped by 3 bases and J by 2 bases; unmatched bases: 8. CDR1 and CDR2 (germline): SGDLS, YYNGEE. The CDR3 is 15 residues long. CDR3 DNA: TGTGCCAGCAGCGCCCAGACAGGGACCACCTACGAGCAGTACTTC. It yields the protein CASSAQTGTTYEQYF.

The rearrangement joins TRBV7-3 to TRBJ2-5, with 10 bases aligning to TRBD1. The CDR3 extends over 17 amino acids. V gave up 3 bases and J gave up 2 bases; unmatched junction bases: 9. Germline-derived CDR1 and CDR2 are SGHTA and FQGTGA. The CDR3 DNA sequence: TGTGCCAGCAGCTTGGGTCGACAGGGGGCGCAACAAGAGACCCAGTACTTC. This gives the protein CASSLGRQGAQQETQYF.

This sequence joins TRBV6-5 and TRBJ2-1; tentatively, D is TRBD1 or TRBD2 (6 bases each). CDR3 length equals 14 residues. Per the germline V gene, CDR1 is MNHEY and CDR2 is SVGAGI. Trimming left V 2 bases short and J 6 bases short, with 11 bases between. CDR3 coding DNA: TGTGCCAGCAGTTACGTGTGGGGGGCCAATGAGCAGTTCTTC. Its translation is CASSYVWGANEQFF.

This clone has more than one count but fewer than ten. The chain uses TRBV7-2 and TRBJ2-6, with 7 bases aligning to TRBD1. The CDR3 contains 19 residues. Germline V gene lookup returns CDR1 SGHTA and CDR2 FQGNSA. The J segment lost 0 bases and the V segment lost 5 bases, leaving 13 bases of the junction unmatched. CDR3 nucleotides: TGTGCCAGCAGCCCTACCTTAACAGGGGCCTTCTCTGGGGCCAACGTCCTGACTTTC. It is translated as CASSPTLTGAFSGANVLTF.

The V and J genes are TRBV6-1 and TRBJ1-4, with a possible D match to TRBD1 (5 bases). This CDR3 comprises 15 residues. The germline V and J ends were trimmed by 3 bases and 7 bases, with 15 bases remaining between them. From germline, CDR1 is MNHNS and CDR2 SASEGT. CDR3 sequence: CASSESSGSGEKLFF. CDR3 coding DNA: TGTGCCAGCAGTGAGTCGTCAGGGAGTGGTGAAAAACTGTTTTTT.

This clone was observed a few times. The V call is TRBV9, the J call TRBJ2-1, with D unclear. Trimming stripped 2 bases from V and 5 bases from J, with 8 bases between. CDR3 length: 13 residues. Germline CDR1 is SGDLS and CDR2 is YYNGEE. The CDR3 loop reads CASSVNLNNEQFF. The CDR3 DNA is TGTGCCAGCAGCGTTAACTTAAACAATGAGCAGTTCTTC.

The genes are TRBV6-1 and TRBJ2-2; 7 bases are shared with TRBD2. Germline CDR1 and CDR2: MNHNS and SASEGT. This CDR3 comprises 16 residues. V gave up 2 bases and J gave up 4 bases; unmatched junction bases: 7. The CDR3: CASSELAGESTGELFF. The CDR3 nucleotides read TGTGCCAGCAGTGAACTGGCGGGGGAGTCCACCGGGGAGCTGTTTTTT.

The count of this clone is one. This rearrangement joins TRBV27 to TRBJ2-7, with D tentatively TRBD1 or TRBD2 (6 bases each). V was shortened by 2 bases and J by 0 bases, with 17 bases between the two germline ends. This CDR3 spans 17 amino acids. The germline V gene encodes CDR1 MNHEY and CDR2 SMNVEV (reference sequence). The CDR3 nucleotides read TGTGCCAGCAGTTTAAAATCCCTCCGGGGGCCCTCCTACGAGCAGTACTTC. Amino acids: CASSLKSLRGPSYEQYF.

This clone showed up just once. The chain recombines TRBV7-3 with TRBJ2-3; tentative D call: TRBD2 (6 bases). The CDR3 runs 15 residues. Trimming shortened V by 5 bases and J by 0 bases, and 12 bases separated the two germline ends. Germline V CDR1 and CDR2: SGHTA, FQGTGA. The CDR3 region has the DNA TGTGCCAGCAGCCGAGACGGACTAAGCACAGATACGCAGTATTTT. This codes for CASSRDGLSTDTQYF. Looking up the rest from reference TRBV7-3 and TRBJ2-3 gives the full variable domain: GAGVSQTPSNKVTEKGKYVELRCDPISGHTALYWYRQSLGQGPEFLIYFQGTGAADDSGLPNDRFFAVRPEGSVSTLKIQRTERGDSAVYLCASSRDGLSTDTQYFGPGTRLTVL.

The chain employs TRBV27 and TRBJ2-5, with D hard to call. Looked up from germline, CDR1 is MNHEY and CDR2 is SMNVEV (reference sequence). The CDR3 covers 15 residues. V lost 6 bases and J lost 0, with 14 bases in between. In DNA form, the CDR3 reads TGTGCCAGCAGGCAGGACCCCTATTACCAAGAGACCCAGTACTTC. It yields the protein CASRQDPYYQETQYF.

This chain uses TRBV7-9 with TRBJ1-1; 9 bases agree with TRBD1. Per the germline V gene, CDR1 is SEHNR and CDR2 is FQNEAQ (reference sequence). Trimming at V came to 5 bases and at J to 4 bases, leaving 8 bases not matched to a gene. The CDR3 is 15 residues long. DNA for the CDR3: TGTGCCAGCAGCCGAGACAGGGGGTCTGGCACTGAAGCTTTCTTT. It specifies CASSRDRGSGTEAFF.

The chain uses TRBV5-1 and TRBJ2-2, with D possibly TRBD1 on 6 matching bases. From germline, CDR1 is SGHRS and CDR2 YFSETQ. Between the trimmed V and J ends, which lost 7 bases and 6 bases, there was a span of 13 bases. There are 13 residues in the CDR3. In nucleotides, the CDR3 is TGCGCCAGCGCCCAGGGGCAACCCGGGGAGCTGTTTTTT. Amino acids: CASAQGQPGELFF.

The sample holds one count of this clone. The genes are TRBV6-4 and TRBJ1-2, with 9 nucleotides matching TRBD1. The CDR3 runs 15 residues. V shed 6 bases, J shed 4 bases, and the junction held 9 bases outside the gene matches. CDR1 is MRHNA and CDR2 is SNTAGT in the germline V gene. Here the CDR3 reads CASSPGTGFGYGYTF. DNA of the CDR3: TGTGCCAGCAGCCCCGGGACAGGGTTCGGCTATGGCTACACCTTC.

V and J are TRBV27 and TRBJ1-4; 11 bases are a match to TRBD1. The CDR3 is 14 residues long. Germline CDR1 MNHEY, CDR2 SMNVEV (reference sequence). The junction had 4 bases not matched to a gene; V was cut back by 2 bases and J by 11 bases. The chain's CDR3 is CASSLGTGGKKLFF. The CDR3, as DNA: TGTGCCAGCAGTTTAGGGACAGGGGGGAAGAAACTGTTTTTT.

The CDR3 region has the DNA TGTGCCAGCAGTTTAGTGGACAGTTCGAAGACCCAGTACTTC. Amino acids: CASSLVDSSKTQYF. This chain joins TRBV28 and TRBJ2-5, with D possibly matching TRBD1 (6 bases). The CDR3 length is 14 residues. Germline V gives CDR1 MDHEN, CDR2 SYDVKM. Trimming cost V 2 bases and J 6 bases, with 13 bases left between them.

The CDR3 DNA is TGTGCCAGCAGCGGGGGCCCGCTTCCGCCCCAGCATTTT. Its translation is CASSGGPLPPQHF. The chain has TRBV28 and TRBJ1-5; maybe TRBD1 (6 bases). The CDR3 is made up of 13 amino acids. CDR1 and CDR2 (germline): MDHEN, SYDVKM. The V gene lost 6 bases and the J gene lost 9 bases, with 15 bases spanning the gap.

Relative to its sample, this clone is medium-sized. V and J are TRBV14 and TRBJ1-1; no clear D gene. The CDR3 is made up of 15 amino acids. The ends were cut back, 2 bases at V and 5 bases at J, with 15 bases in the middle. Germline V gene lookup returns CDR1 SGHDN and CDR2 FVKESK. This CDR3 is CASSQMWSPRTEAFF. DNA of the CDR3: TGTGCCAGCAGCCAAATGTGGTCCCCGAGGACTGAAGCTTTCTTT.

The count of this clone is one. The V gene is TRBV11-2, the J gene TRBJ2-2; no clear D. CDR3 size: 13 residues. Trimming left V 5 bases short and J 8 bases short, with 12 bases between. CDR1 and CDR2 (germline): SGHAT, FQNNGV. The CDR3 is CASSPPVGGELFF. CDR3 coding DNA: TGTGCCAGCAGCCCGCCGGTGGGGGGGGAGCTGTTTTTT.

Concerning this clone: The sample carries other DNA sequences with the same CDR3. The rearrangement links TRBV5-1 to TRBJ2-3; 7 bases line up with TRBD2. V trimming: 6 bases; J trimming: 1 base; junction bases outside the gene matches: 8. The CDR3 is made up of 15 amino acids. In germline, CDR1 is SGHRS, CDR2 YFSETQ. The CDR3 protein is CASKTGRGGTDTQYF. CDR3 bases: TGCGCCAGCAAGACGGGTCGGGGGGGCACAGATACGCAGTATTTT. Full variable domain (outside the CDR3, taken from reference TRBV5-1 and TRBJ2-3): KAGVTQTPRYLIKTRGQQVTLSCSPISGHRSVSWYQQTPGQGLQFLFEYFSETQRNKGNFPGRFSGRQFSNSRSEMNVSTLELGDSALYLCASKTGRGGTDTQYFGPGTRLTVL.

The chain employs TRBV5-1 and TRBJ1-1; 8 nucleotides match TRBD1. Germline V lookup: CDR1 SGHRS, CDR2 YFSETQ. This CDR3 comprises 14 residues. Unmatched junction bases numbered 3, after V lost 0 bases and J lost 5 bases. The CDR3 spells CASSLGQGRTEAFF. CDR3 nucleotide sequence: TGCGCCAGCAGCTTGGGACAGGGGAGGACTGAAGCTTTCTTT.

The chain has TRBV15 and TRBJ2-6; D gene ambiguous. The CDR3 runs to 15 residues. The V end was cut by 3 bases, the J end by 0 bases, with 6 bases between. Looked up from germline, CDR1 is LNHNV and CDR2 is YYDKDF (reference sequence). The DNA for the CDR3 is TGTGCCACCAGCAGGGGGTTCTCTGGGGCCAACGTCCTGACTTTC. Translating it yields CATSRGFSGANVLTF.

This clone showed up just once. This chain joins TRBV4-2 and TRBJ1-3, with D unresolved. Per germline, CDR1 LGHNA and CDR2 YNFKEQ. This CDR3 is 17 amino acids long. The V end lost 1 base, the J end lost 4 bases, and 17 bases lay between the germline ends. CDR3 in amino acids: CASSQVSPGFRGNTIYF. The CDR3 bases are TGTGCCAGCAGCCAAGTCAGTCCGGGTTTCAGGGGAAACACCATATATTTT.

This clone has just one count. This chain uses TRBV5-1 with TRBJ2-3; a weak D match, TRBD1 (6 bases). Deletions cut 4 bases from V and 1 base from J, with 16 bases between. The CDR3 length is 16 residues. Germline CDR1 reads SGHRS; CDR2 reads YFSETQ. In DNA form, the CDR3 reads TGCGCCAGCAGCCCCTCCCCCAGGGGCGGCACAGATACGCAGTATTTT. It codes for CASSPSPRGGTDTQYF.

The chain couples TRBV5-1 to TRBJ2-7; TRBD1 matches at 7 bases. Looked up from germline, CDR1 is SGHRS and CDR2 is YFSETQ. J was trimmed by 3 bases and V by 4 bases; bases with no gene match: 7. CDR3 length: 14 residues. CDR3: CASSTPGQIYEQYF. In DNA form, the CDR3 reads TGCGCCAGCAGCACGCCGGGACAGATCTACGAGCAGTACTTC.